The 21 T cell receptor beta chains in this list originate from one sample, sequenced in a study of control samples from healthy donors and cancer patients. Sequencing used immunoSEQ multiplex PCR; TCRdb keeps in-frame clones, though not all of them. The sample holds about 85,000 clones, 70% to 90% seen once. What was sequenced was blood. These receptors were obtained from a woman in her sixties in good health.

This chain links TRBV5-1 with TRBJ1-6; no clear D gene. V was pared by 0 bases and J by 10 bases, with 11 bases between. CDR1 and CDR2 from the germline V gene are SGHRS and YFSETQ. The CDR3 has 14 amino acids. The CDR3 DNA reads as TGCGCCAGCAGCTTGGAAGGGATTGGATCACCCCTCCACTTT. Translating gives CASSLEGIGSPLHF.

CDR3 in amino acids: CASKSGRGYEQYF. CDR3 nucleotide sequence: TGCGCCAGCAAGAGCGGGAGGGGCTACGAGCAGTACTTC. V gene TRBV5-1 combines with J gene TRBJ2-7; 10 bases match TRBD2. This CDR3 spans 13 amino acids. CDR1 SGHRS and CDR2 YFSETQ come from the germline V gene. The trim removed 6 bases at V and 3 bases at J, leaving 3 bases unmatched.

The chain has TRBV11-3 and TRBJ2-3; 13 nucleotides line up with TRBD2. The CDR3 loop spans 18 amino acids. The germline gives CDR1 SGHNT, CDR2 YENEEA. Trimming at V came to 5 bases and at J to 0 bases, leaving 8 bases not matched to a gene. Here the CDR3 DNA reads TGTGCCAGCAGCCCCGGACTAGCGGGGGCGATTAGCACAGATACGCAGTATTTT. Translated, it gives CASSPGLAGAISTDTQYF.

This chain joins TRBV11-2 and TRBJ1-1, with a possible D match to TRBD1 (5 bases). In germline, CDR1 is SGHAT, CDR2 FQNNGV. V was pared by 3 bases and J by 4 bases, with 9 bases between. The CDR3 totals 13 residues. The DNA for the CDR3 is TGTGCCAGCAGCTTGACAGACGGCACTGAAGCTTTCTTT. Translated, it gives CASSLTDGTEAFF.

This clone has a single count. The gene calls are TRBV5-1 and TRBJ2-7, with D uncertain. This CDR3 spans 16 amino acids. V lost 2 bases and J lost 0, with 15 bases in between. Germline V gene data show CDR1 as SGHRS and CDR2 as YFSETQ. CDR3 coding DNA: TGCGCCAGCAGCTTCTATGAGTCCTACAGCTCCTACGAGCAGTACTTC. This codes for CASSFYESYSSYEQYF.

This chain uses TRBV5-1 with TRBJ1-2; 11 bases match TRBD1. The length of the CDR3 is 19 residues. Germline CDR1 reads SGHRS; CDR2 reads YFSETQ. V was clipped by 3 bases and J by 0 bases; unmatched bases: 13. In nucleotides, the CDR3 is TGCGCCAGCAGCTCCGTAGGACAGGGGGCGGCATGGGCTAACTATGGCTACACCTTC. It encodes CASSSVGQGAAWANYGYTF.

This clone was recorded a few times. Within the sample, other DNA sequences also encode this same CDR3. The chain couples TRBV5-1 to TRBJ1-1; perhaps TRBD1 as D (6 bases). This CDR3 is built from 15 residues. Trimming removed 4 bases from V and 1 base from J, with 14 bases in between. CDR1 SGHRS and CDR2 YFSETQ come from the germline V gene. The CDR3 region has the DNA TGCGCCAGCAGCACACGGACAGATAAGAACACTGAAGCTTTCTTT. Its protein is CASSTRTDKNTEAFF.

V is TRBV18 and J is TRBJ2-7; D is unresolved. V was cut by 1 base and J by 5 bases, with 6 bases left in between. The CDR3 spans 12 residues. CDR1 and CDR2 (germline): KGHSH, LQKENI. CDR3 sequence (DNA): TGTGCCAGCTCACCACAGCGCGACGAGCAGTACTTC. Encoded protein: CASSPQRDEQYF.

This sequence joins TRBV10-3 and TRBJ1-3; tentative D call: TRBD1 (5 bases). This CDR3 is 16 amino acids long. CDR1 and CDR2 (germline): ENHRY, SYGVKD. Trimming took 1 base from V and 3 from J, leaving 13 bases between them. CDR3 nucleotide sequence: TGTGCCATCAGTGAGTTGGGGCTCCTCAGTGGAAACACCATATATTTT. It codes for CAISELGLLSGNTIYF.

V gene TRBV14 combines with J gene TRBJ2-3; D is perhaps TRBD1 or TRBD2 (5 bases each). Germline CDR1 reads SGHDN; CDR2 reads FVKESK. Deletions cut 3 bases from V and 3 bases from J, with 13 bases between. The CDR3 runs to 15 residues. The CDR3 is CASSQDPGPTDTQYF. The CDR3, as DNA: TGTGCCAGCAGCCAGGACCCGGGACCAACAGATACGCAGTATTTT. Drawing the rest from reference TRBV14 and TRBJ2-3, the complete variable domain is EAGVTQFPSHSVIEKGQTVTLRCDPISGHDNLYWYRRVMGKEIKFLLHFVKESKQDESGMPNNRFLAERTGGTYSTLKVQPAELEDSGVYFCASSQDPGPTDTQYFGPGTRLTVL.

The chain carries TRBV6-5 and TRBJ1-3; D call uncertain. Germline lookup yields CDR1 MNHEY and CDR2 SVGAGI. Trimming took off 11 bases at V and 0 bases at J, with 8 bases between the two ends. CDR3 size: 12 residues. CDR3 in DNA: TGTGCCGTCGCAGGCTCTGGAAACACCATATATTTT. It codes for CAVAGSGNTIYF.

The chain couples TRBV13 to TRBJ2-7, with 8 bases matching TRBD1. Germline lookup yields CDR1 PRHDT and CDR2 FYEKMQ (reference sequence). Trimming took 3 bases from V and 6 from J; bases not matched to a gene: 1. CDR3 size: 12 residues. The CDR3 region has the DNA TGTGCCAGCAGCTTGGACAGGGCCGAGCAGTACTTC. It encodes CASSLDRAEQYF.

The chain joins TRBV6-5 to TRBJ2-5; D is unresolved. The V and J ends lost 8 bases and 5 bases respectively, with 15 bases between them. This CDR3 spans 13 amino acids. The germline V gene encodes CDR1 MNHEY and CDR2 SVGAGI. The CDR3 region has the DNA TGTGCCAGCTCCGGACCGGGTCGGGAGACCCAGTACTTC. It translates to CASSGPGRETQYF.

The rearrangement links TRBV19 to TRBJ2-1, with 12 bases fitting TRBD2. CDR3 length: 16 amino acids. After removal of 7 bases from V and 11 bases from J, the junction contained 15 bases not matched to a gene. Germline CDR1 LNHDA, CDR2 SQIVND (reference sequence). The DNA of the CDR3 is TGTGCCAGTACCAGATCCGGGAGACTAGCGGGGGCCCAGCAGTTCTTC. Encoded protein: CASTRSGRLAGAQQFF.

The chain recombines TRBV4-2 with TRBJ2-7; possible D gene TRBD2, 6 bases. Germline V gene lookup returns CDR1 LGHNA and CDR2 YNFKEQ. The CDR3 length is 17 residues. V was trimmed by 4 bases and J by 3 bases, leaving 22 bases between them. The CDR3 region has the DNA TGTGCCAGCAGCCCCCTCCTGCGGGACTCCCCTTACTACGAGCAGTACTTC. Amino acids: CASSPLLRDSPYYEQYF.

Details on this clone: Other nucleotide sequences from this sample produce the same CDR3. The rearrangement uses TRBV5-1 and TRBJ2-7, with unresolved D. V shed 1 base and J shed 2 bases, with 7 bases lying between them. Germline lookup yields CDR1 SGHRS and CDR2 YFSETQ. The CDR3 sequence is 13 residues long. The CDR3 DNA sequence: TGCGCCAGCAGCTTGAGTCAGGCCTACGAGCAGTACTTC. Residues: CASSLSQAYEQYF.

The rearrangement links TRBV4-1 to TRBJ2-1, with D perhaps being TRBD1 or TRBD2 (5 bases each). This CDR3 has 13 amino acids. Trimming removed 7 bases at V and 7 bases at J, with 14 bases between. Germline V gives CDR1 MGHRA, CDR2 YSYEKL. CDR3 bases: TGCGCCAGCACAGAATATGGGGGAAATGAGCAGTTCTTC. Translation: CASTEYGGNEQFF.

V is TRBV19 and J is TRBJ2-5, with a weak D call TRBD2 (5 bases). Trimming removed 1 base at V and 2 bases at J, with 23 bases between. Germline lookup yields CDR1 LNHDA and CDR2 SQIVND (reference sequence). CDR3 size: 19 residues. The CDR3 DNA reads TGTGCCAGTAGTATAGTAACGCGTCGGGTAGCGAGGAGTCAAGAGACCCAGTACTTC. It specifies CASSIVTRRVARSQETQYF. The full variable domain, its missing parts supplied by reference TRBV19 and TRBJ2-5, is DGGITQSPKYLFRKEGQNVTLSCEQNLNHDAMYWYRQDPGQGLRLIYYSQIVNDFQKGDIAEGYSVSREKKESFPLTVTSAQKNPTAFYLCASSIVTRRVARSQETQYFGPGTRLLVL.

This chain uses TRBV2 with TRBJ1-2; no reliable D call. V shed 4 bases and J shed 8 bases, with 17 bases lying between them. Germline V gene data show CDR1 as SNHLY and CDR2 as FYNNEI. The CDR3 extends over 14 amino acids. The DNA of the CDR3 is TGTGCCAGCAGTGTTTTCACACAGAGGATAGGCTACACCTTC. Residues: CASSVFTQRIGYTF.

This rearrangement joins TRBV7-9 to TRBJ1-1, with unresolved D. CDR3 length: 14 amino acids. Germline V gene sequence: CDR1 SEHNR, CDR2 FQNEAQ (reference sequence). V was pared by 4 bases and J by 2 bases, with 11 bases between. The CDR3 DNA is TGTGCCAGCAGCTGGGCCTCAACAAACACTGAAGCTTTCTTT. Its protein is CASSWASTNTEAFF.

The chain has TRBV7-2 and TRBJ2-5; 8 nucleotides agree with TRBD2. Germline CDR1 SGHTA, CDR2 FQGNSA. The CDR3 has 14 residues. V lost 1 base and J lost 2; bases outside the gene matches: 0. CDR3 sequence (DNA): TGTGCCAGCAGCTTAGGCGGGGGGCAAGAGACCCAGTACTTC. This encodes CASSLGGGQETQYF.